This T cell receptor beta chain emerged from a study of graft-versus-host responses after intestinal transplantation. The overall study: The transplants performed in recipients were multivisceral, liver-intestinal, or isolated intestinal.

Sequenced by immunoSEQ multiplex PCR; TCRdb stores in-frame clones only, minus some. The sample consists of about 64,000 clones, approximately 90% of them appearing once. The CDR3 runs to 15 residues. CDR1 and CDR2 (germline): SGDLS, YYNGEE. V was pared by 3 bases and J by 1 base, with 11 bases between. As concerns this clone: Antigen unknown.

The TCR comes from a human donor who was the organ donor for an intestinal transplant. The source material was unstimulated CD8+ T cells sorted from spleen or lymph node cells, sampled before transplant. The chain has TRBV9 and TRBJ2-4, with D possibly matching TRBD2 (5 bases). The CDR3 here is CASSAGGDAKNIQYF. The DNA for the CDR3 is TGTGCCAGCAGCGCCGGAGGAGACGCCAAAAACATTCAGTACTTC. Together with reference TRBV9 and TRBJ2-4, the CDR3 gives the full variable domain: DSGVTQTPKHLITATGQRVTLRCSPRSGDLSVYWYQQSLDQGLQFLIQYYNGEERAKGNILERFSAQQFPDLHSELNLSSLELGDSALYFCASSAGGDAKNIQYFGAGTRLSVL.